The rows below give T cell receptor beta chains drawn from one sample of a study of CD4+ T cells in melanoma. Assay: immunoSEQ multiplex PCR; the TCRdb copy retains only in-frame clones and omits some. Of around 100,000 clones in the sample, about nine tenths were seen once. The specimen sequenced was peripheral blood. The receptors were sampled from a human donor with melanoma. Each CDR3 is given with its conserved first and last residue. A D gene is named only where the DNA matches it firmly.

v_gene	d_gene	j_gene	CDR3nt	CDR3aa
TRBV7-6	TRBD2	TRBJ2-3	TGTGCCAGCAGCTCCCCTCGGGGGACTAGCGGGGGGATACCCACAGATACGCAGTATTTT	CASSSPRGTSGGIPTDTQYF
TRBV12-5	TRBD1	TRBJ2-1	TGTGCTAGTGGTCCCTCAACAGGGGGCGCGGGGTCCTACAATGAGCAGTTCTTC	CASGPSTGGAGSYNEQFF
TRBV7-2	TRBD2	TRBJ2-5	TGTGCCAGCAGCTTACAAGCGGGGGGGCTGGAGACCCAGTACTTC	CASSLQAGGLETQYF
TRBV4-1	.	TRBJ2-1	TGCGCCAGCGGGATCTACAATGAGCAGTTCTTC	CASGIYNEQFF
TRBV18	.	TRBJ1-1	TGTGCCAGCTCACCACTTGTGGTAGGGACTGAAGCTTTCTTT	CASSPLVVGTEAFF
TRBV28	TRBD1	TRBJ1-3	TGTGCCAGCACCGACTATAAGGACAGGGCTGGAAACACCATATATTTT	CASTDYKDRAGNTIYF
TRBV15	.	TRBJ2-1	TGTGCCACCAGCAGAGATCCCCAGAACGATGAGCAGTTCTTC	CATSRDPQNDEQFF
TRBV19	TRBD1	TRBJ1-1	TGTGCCAGTAGTCTAGTGACAGGGGGATTAAAAACTGAAGCTTTCTTT	CASSLVTGGLKTEAFF
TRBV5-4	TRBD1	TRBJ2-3	TGTGCCAGCAGCTCCGGACAGGGGGCCACAGATACGCAGTATTTT	CASSSGQGATDTQYF
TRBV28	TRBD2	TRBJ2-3	TGTGCCAGCAGTCCCCGACTAGCGGGAGGGCCGGGAGATACGCAGTATTTT	CASSPRLAGGPGDTQYF
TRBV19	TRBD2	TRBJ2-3	TGTGCCAGTAGTATACCGGGAGGGCCCTCGGCAGATACGCAGTATTTT	CASSIPGGPSADTQYF
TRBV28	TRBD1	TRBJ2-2	TGTGCCAGCAGTGCCAGGACAGGGATGAGGACCGGGGAGCTGTTTTTT	CASSARTGMRTGELFF
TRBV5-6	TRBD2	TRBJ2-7	TGTGCCAGCAGCTCGGAGACTAGCGGGATCTACGAGCAGTACTTC	CASSSETSGIYEQYF